This T cell receptor beta chain emerged from a study of T cell repertoires in cytomegalovirus infection. Background on the study: Signatures in public TCR beta sequences pointed to both CMV infection and matching HLA type.

In this sample, this clonotype turned up many times. Its specificity is not known. Study results and limitations: Cumulative public TCR beta family frequency identified carriers of CMV plus the relevant HLA. HLA-C-restricted CMV-specific TCR beta clonotypes were dominant in the ex vivo response.

The ends were cut back, 6 bases at V and 9 bases at J, with 11 bases in the middle. The germline gives CDR1 SGHVS, CDR2 FNYEAQ. CDR3 length: 12 amino acids. TCRdb reprocessed the reads via MiXCR and lists one record per CDR3 protein. The table has nearly 550,000 distinct CDR3 sequences, approximately 15% seen once. What was sequenced was CD8+ T cells from PBMCs. The clonotype originates from a human donor in good health (CMV status not recorded). Some clones in this sample may be carry-over from other donors' samples. The chain combines TRBV7-6 with TRBJ2-2; D perhaps matches TRBD1 (6 bases). The CDR3 nucleotides are TGTGCCAGCAGAACCGGGACAAGGGAGCTGTTTTTT. Translated: CASRTGTRELFF.